The present TCR beta chain was sequenced within a study of STAT3 mutations in large granular lymphocyte leukemia (dated by TCRdb to about 2019). As for the study more broadly: About half of the T-LGLL patients who underwent longitudinal sequencing carried canonical activating STAT3 mutations. One or more immunosuppressive therapy regimens were given to more than half of T-LGLL patients, and hematologic response was seen in roughly 40% of the treated patients. To reconstruct clonal hierarchy and dynamics, serial deep sequencing of TCRbeta CDR3 and STAT3 was performed in patients with T-cell large granular lymphocyte leukemia. Eighteen representative T-LGLL cases were selected from an initial cohort of 200 to 250 LGL patients for longitudinal TCRbeta and STAT3 sequencing. Two patients with natural killer LGL leukemia were also sequenced longitudinally as controls within the study. For each patient, sequencing was performed at an average of approximately 4 time points, with a range of 2 to 8 samplings.

Regarding this clone: Its antigen is currently not known. No clone much larger than this one lies a single base away; base qualities are absent.

The same DNA, extracted from blood mononuclear cells, served for both TCR sequencing and STAT3 sequencing. An Illumina MiSeq was used to sequence the TCRbeta libraries, yielding an average of around 41,000 productive templates per sample. Multiplex PCR amplification was used to generate TCRbeta CDR3 libraries with the immunoSEQ assay. The paper's processing steps were these. Following a previously defined approach, repertoire diversity was calculated, and values close to 0 point to extremely monoclonal samples. TCRdb retrieved this table from immuneACCESS and kept in-frame rearrangements only. Not all clones are present; in checked studies, unresolved V genes account for under half, and no reason is known for the remainder. V, J and clone size are those of that table, while D and trimming were read from the DNA. Present in this sample are around 8,000 clones, around 92% of which were seen just once. Of the sample, more than 40% falls within the top ten clones.

The study at large found these results: Variable intervals between samplings and differing treatment regimens complicated linking therapy response to changes in TCR clonal burden. Because codominant clonotypes persisted in some patients, a small but highly pathogenic clone may have been missed. Dominant TCR clone burden was found to exceed STAT3 mutant burden in several patients, suggesting that STAT3 mutation arose secondarily within a pre-expanded clone. Every T-LGLL patient showed at least one immunodominant TCRbeta clonotype, and about half showed multiple immunodominant subclonotypes. In about 35% of the 18 patients, TCR clonotype switching occurred after therapy, and every newly emerging clone was STAT3 wild type. Because no samples were available when a clone first appeared, clonal expansion was inferred from samplings taken at other points.

V has 2 bases trimmed and J has 4 bases trimmed; junction bases matching no gene number 6. The germline V gene supplies CDR1 SGDLS and CDR2 YYNGEE. The CDR3 goes from the cysteine to the phenylalanine over 15 residues. Of the read, only the CDR3 DNA is kept; its 45 bases are in frame from base 1. Sequencing was carried out using peripheral blood mononuclear cells. The chain joins TRBV9 to TRBJ2-1, with 7 bases matching TRBD2. This receptor was obtained from a man aged 50-59 years with T-cell large granular lymphocyte leukemia. Some clones in this sample may be carry-over from other donors' samples. The age is the age at diagnosis. The sequenced DNA: TGTGCCAGCAGCGTTTCAAGCGGGGCTTACAATGAGCAGTTCTTC. It is translated as CASSVSSGAYNEQFF.